The T cell receptor beta chain under discussion was sequenced for a study of blood T cell repertoires in COVID-19. Study details: The analysed material was cDNA or gDNA that came from T cells, B-cell-depleted T cells, or PBMCs.

The assay was immunoSEQ multiplex PCR, and TCRdb's table has in-frame clones only and misses some. The profile shows 200,000 to 300,000 clones, more than 80% of them singletons. This CDR3 contains 19 residues. J lost 0 bases, V lost 0 bases, and 10 bases had no gene match. Germline V gene sequence: CDR1 SGHTS, CDR2 YDEGEE. The V call is TRBV5-8, the J call TRBJ2-4; 9 bases fit TRBD1. The sequenced sample was peripheral blood. The TCR comes from a human donor in a cohort sampled during active COVID-19. The CDR3 is CASSLGGQGRELAKNIQYF. CDR3 sequence (DNA): TGTGCCAGCAGCTTGGGGGGACAGGGAAGAGAGCTAGCCAAAAACATTCAGTACTTC.